This T cell receptor beta chain came from a study of Tregs in tolerant kidney transplant recipients. Concerning this clone itself: The antigen is unknown.

The table came from immunoSEQ multiplex PCR; TCRdb's copy has only in-frame clones and leaves some out. The table records about 81,000 clones, 75% to 95% of them present only once. Trimming pared 0 bases from V and 3 bases from J, leaving 15 bases between. The CDR3 extends over 17 amino acids. Germline V gives CDR1 LNHDA, CDR2 SQIVND (reference sequence). Recipients received nonmyeloablative bone marrow transplants from related graft donors, with transient mixed chimerism. Study findings and constraints: In tolerant patients, donor-specific Tregs outgrew total Tregs, suggesting antigen-driven expansion.

The material sequenced was CD4+ T cells from blood (PBMCs), taken 24 months after the transplant. The origin of this receptor is a human patient who received a combined kidney and bone marrow transplant. Some T cells may have come from the graft donor. The chain links TRBV19 to TRBJ2-1; maybe TRBD2 (6 bases). CDR3 in DNA: TGTGCCAGTAGTATAGACAGGGTCCGGGGGTTCTACAATGAGCAGTTCTTC. The encoded protein is CASSIDRVRGFYNEQFF.